One sample yielded the 19 T cell receptor beta chains listed below, sequenced in a study of blood T cell repertoires in COVID-19. This table comes from immunoSEQ multiplex PCR, and its TCRdb copy is limited to in-frame clones, with some not included. The table has roughly 200,000 clones, around 85% seen once. Sequencing was carried out using PBMCs or T cells enriched from blood (not recorded which). The receptor set was obtained from a man aged 35 to 55 who had recovered from COVID-19.

The chain joins TRBV5-1 to TRBJ2-2; TRBD2 agrees at 7 bases. The CDR3 extends over 16 amino acids. Germline CDR1 and CDR2: SGHRS and YFSETQ. V lost 2 bases to trimming and J lost 5 bases; unmatched junction nucleotides: 9. Here the CDR3 reads CASSFFVNGGTGELFF. The CDR3 region has the DNA TGCGCCAGCAGCTTTTTCGTAAACGGGGGGACCGGGGAGCTGTTTTTT.

The chain employs TRBV10-3 and TRBJ2-7; TRBD1 matches 10 bases. The junction had 1 base not matched to a gene; V was cut back by 0 bases and J by 2 bases. The CDR3 is made up of 15 amino acids. The V gene's germline CDR1 is ENHRY and CDR2 SYGVKD. CDR3 region: CAISESGTGAYEQYF. The CDR3 region has the DNA TGTGCCATCAGTGAGTCAGGGACAGGGGCCTACGAGCAGTACTTC.

The chain recombines TRBV24-1 with TRBJ1-3, with a weak D call TRBD1 (5 bases). Germline V gene data show CDR1 as KGHDR and CDR2 as SFDVKD. V was shortened by 1 base and J by 3 bases, with 12 bases between the two germline ends. The CDR3 runs 16 residues. The CDR3 bases are TGTGCCACCAGTGATTTCGGCAGGGAAGGTGGAAACACCATATATTTT. Its protein is CATSDFGREGGNTIYF.

The chain links TRBV2 to TRBJ2-7; D ambiguous. Trimming pared 3 bases from V and 4 bases from J, leaving 13 bases between. Germline values: CDR1 SNHLY, CDR2 FYNNEI. The CDR3 is 14 residues long. CDR3 sequence reads: CASSEVSPPYEQYF. CDR3 bases: TGTGCCAGCAGTGAGGTGAGCCCACCGTACGAGCAGTACTTC.

CDR3 residues: CASSERAGEHEKLFF. In nucleotides, the CDR3 is TGTGCCAGCAGTGAAAGGGCAGGGGAACATGAAAAACTGTTTTTT. This chain uses TRBV2 with TRBJ1-4, with D possibly matching TRBD1 (6 bases). Germline V gene data show CDR1 as SNHLY and CDR2 as FYNNEI. V lost 2 bases, J lost 6 bases, and 13 bases lay in between. The CDR3 is 15 amino acids.

The chain couples TRBV4-1 to TRBJ1-2; TRBD1 agrees at 9 bases. CDR3 length: 15 residues. Germline V gives CDR1 MGHRA, CDR2 YSYEKL. The ends lost 3 bases at V and 6 bases at J; junction bases unmatched: 8. The CDR3 sequence is CASSQDPGTGNGYTF. The DNA for the CDR3 is TGCGCCAGCAGCCAGGATCCCGGGACAGGGAATGGCTACACCTTC.

This clone has a single count. The J gene is TRBJ1-1, the V gene TRBV7-2; no clear D gene. The germline gives CDR1 SGHTA, CDR2 FQGNSA. The CDR3 runs to 14 residues. V was cut by 1 base and J by 9 bases, with 15 bases left in between. The CDR3 DNA sequence: TGTGCCAGCAGCTTAGAACTACACGGCGGGAAAGCTTTCTTT. It specifies CASSLELHGGKAFF.

The genes are TRBV19 and TRBJ2-2; a possible D gene is TRBD1 (6 bases). CDR1 and CDR2 from the germline V gene are LNHDA and SQIVND (reference sequence). The CDR3 spans 13 residues. V was clipped by 6 bases and J by 1 base, with 6 bases between them. CDR3 sequence reads: CASRGQNTGELFF. CDR3 DNA: TGTGCCAGTAGGGGACAGAACACCGGGGAGCTGTTTTTT.

This chain connects TRBV6-5 to TRBJ1-2, with 8 bases that match TRBD1. The V gene's germline CDR1 is MNHEY and CDR2 SVGAGI. The CDR3 covers 12 residues. The V and J ends lost 6 bases and 5 bases, in that order; junction bases with no gene match: 2. This CDR3 reads CASRDREYGYTF. The CDR3 nucleotides read TGTGCCAGCAGGGACAGGGAGTATGGCTACACCTTC.

The genes are TRBV2 and TRBJ2-3, with 9 positions matching TRBD2. With V trimmed by 8 bases and J by 13 bases, 10 bases remained unmatched. The length of the CDR3 is 12 residues. CDR1 and CDR2 (germline): SNHLY, FYNNEI. The CDR3 spells CASSVSGRSEYF. For the CDR3, the DNA is TGTGCCAGCTCAGTCAGCGGGAGGTCGGAGTATTTT. The entire variable domain, with the rest obtained from reference TRBV2 and TRBJ2-3, is as follows: EPEVTQTPSHQVTQMGQEVILRCVPISNHLYFYWYRQILGQKVEFLVSFYNNEISEKSEIFDDQFSVERPDGSNFTLKIRSTKLEDSAMYFCASSVSGRSEYFGPGTRLTVL.

The chain links TRBV2 to TRBJ2-1; D is perhaps TRBD2 (5 bases). Looked up from germline, CDR1 is SNHLY and CDR2 is FYNNEI. The CDR3 consists of 14 residues. Deletions cut 5 bases from V and 6 bases from J, with 14 bases between. The CDR3 coding sequence is TGTGCCAGCAGTTTTACGGACTCCCTCAATGAGCAGTTCTTC. Residues: CASSFTDSLNEQFF.

This chain uses TRBV20-1 with TRBJ2-1; 11 bases agree with TRBD2. The V and J ends lost 3 bases and 4 bases, in that order; junction bases with no gene match: 11. The CDR3 loop spans 17 amino acids. The V gene's germline CDR1 is DFQATT and CDR2 SNEGSKA (reference sequence). The DNA for the CDR3 is TGCAGTGCTAGTACTTATTCAACTAGCGGGAGATACAATGAGCAGTTCTTC. Amino acids: CSASTYSTSGRYNEQFF.

The V and J genes are TRBV7-9 and TRBJ2-1; tentative D call: TRBD2 (6 bases). V was pared by 2 bases and J by 6 bases, with 11 bases between. Germline CDR1 SEHNR, CDR2 FQNEAQ (reference sequence). The CDR3 covers 14 residues. The CDR3 DNA reads as TGTGCCAGCAGCTTAATGCAGGGACTCAATGAGCAGTTCTTC. Translating it yields CASSLMQGLNEQFF.

The genes are TRBV18 and TRBJ1-2; maybe TRBD1 (6 bases). V dropped 4 bases and J dropped 4 bases, with 10 bases sitting between them. The CDR3 is 13 amino acids. Germline CDR1 is KGHSH and CDR2 is LQKENI. This CDR3 is CASSLGAIYGYTF. The CDR3 DNA follows: TGTGCCAGCTCACTGGGGGCGATCTATGGCTACACCTTC.

This sequence joins TRBV6-2 or TRBV6-3 and TRBJ1-2; a possible D gene is TRBD1 (5 bases). CDR1 and CDR2 (germline): MNHEY, SVGEGT. CDR3 length equals 11 residues. The V gene lost 5 bases and the J gene lost 8 bases, with 9 bases spanning the gap. The CDR3 sequence is CASSRQSGYTF. In nucleotides, the CDR3 is TGTGCCAGCAGTCGACAGTCCGGCTACACCTTC.

The rearrangement links TRBV19 to TRBJ2-7, with D possibly matching TRBD1 (6 bases). CDR3 length: 13 residues. V was pared by 3 bases and J by 2 bases, with 8 bases between. Germline loops: CDR1 LNHDA, CDR2 SQIVND (reference sequence). CDR3 sequence reads: CASSMQGTYEQYF. The CDR3 DNA follows: TGTGCCAGTAGTATGCAGGGGACCTACGAGCAGTACTTC.

The chain combines TRBV7-9 with TRBJ2-1; tentatively, D is TRBD1 (7 bases). Germline V gene data show CDR1 as SEHNR and CDR2 as FQNEAQ (reference sequence). The length of the CDR3 is 14 residues. Trimming took 10 bases from V and 2 from J, leaving 15 bases between them. Here the CDR3 reads CATLRGTAYNEQFF. As DNA, the CDR3 is TGTGCCACTCTCCGGGGGACAGCCTACAATGAGCAGTTCTTC.

The genes are TRBV6-5 and TRBJ1-1, with 7 bases aligning to TRBD1. V shed 6 bases, J shed 5 bases, and the junction held 9 bases outside the gene matches. Germline CDR1 reads MNHEY; CDR2 reads SVGAGI. There are 14 residues in the CDR3. The CDR3 bases are TGTGCCAGCAGCTCGACAGGGCGGCGTACTGAAGCTTTCTTT. Protein: CASSSTGRRTEAFF.

This clone was seen a few times. The chain is built from TRBV5-1 and TRBJ2-1; D perhaps matches TRBD1 (6 bases). CDR1 is SGHRS and CDR2 is YFSETQ in the germline V gene. The V gene lost 1 base and the J gene lost 0 bases, with 8 bases spanning the gap. This CDR3 has 15 residues. The CDR3 sequence is CASSLSDSSYNEQFF. The CDR3 nucleotides are TGCGCCAGCAGCTTGTCGGACAGCTCCTACAATGAGCAGTTCTTC.